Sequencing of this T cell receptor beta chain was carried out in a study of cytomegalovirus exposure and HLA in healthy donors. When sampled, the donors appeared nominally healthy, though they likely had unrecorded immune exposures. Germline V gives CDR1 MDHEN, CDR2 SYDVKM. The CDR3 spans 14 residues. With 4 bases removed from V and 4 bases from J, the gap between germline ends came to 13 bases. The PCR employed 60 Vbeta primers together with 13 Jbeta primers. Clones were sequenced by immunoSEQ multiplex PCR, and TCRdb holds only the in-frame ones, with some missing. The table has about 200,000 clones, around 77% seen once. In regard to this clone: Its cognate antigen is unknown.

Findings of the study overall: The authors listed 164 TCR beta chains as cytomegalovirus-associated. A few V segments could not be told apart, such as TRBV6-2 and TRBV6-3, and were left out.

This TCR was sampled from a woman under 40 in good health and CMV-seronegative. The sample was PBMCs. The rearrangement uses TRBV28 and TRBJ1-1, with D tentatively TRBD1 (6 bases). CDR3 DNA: TGTGCCAGCAGTTGGGGGGAGGGGGGCACTGAAGCTTTCTTT. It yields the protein CASSWGEGGTEAFF. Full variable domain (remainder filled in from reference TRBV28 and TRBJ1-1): DVKVTQSSRYLVKRTGEKVFLECVQDMDHENMFWYRQDPGLGLRLIYFSYDVKMKEKGDIPEGYSVSREKKERFSLILESASTNQTSMYLCASSWGEGGTEAFFGQGTRLTVV.